A selection of T cell receptor beta chains follows, all from one sample in a study of technical replicates of blood from a few donors. Profiling relied on immunoSEQ multiplex PCR, and the TCRdb table lists in-frame clones only, not all of them. The repertoire includes 99,000 or so clones, roughly 96% of them detected once, and just over 0.2% sits in the top ten. Sequencing was carried out using T cells isolated from PBMCs. These receptors all stem from a human donor in good health. Each CDR3 is given with its conserved first and last residue. D genes are given only for firm matches. A row's size may be missing; if present it is once, few, many or a size class.

.	TRBV27	TRBJ1-2	once	TGTGCCAGCAGTTTACGGAGGGCCGGGAAGGGCTACACCTTC	CASSLRRAGKGYTF
TRBD2	TRBV7-9	TRBJ2-5	.	TGTGCCAGCAGCACGTATAGCGGGAGGTACCAAGAGACCCAGTACTTC	CASSTYSGRYQETQYF
.	TRBV14	TRBJ1-3	.	TGTGCCAGCAGCCAAGAGAGTTGGTCAGGCTCTGGAAACACCATATATTTT	CASSQESWSGSGNTIYF
.	TRBV4-1	TRBJ2-7	.	TGCGCCAGCAGCCAAGATTGGGCGGGGGAGCAGTACTTC	CASSQDWAGEQYF
TRBD1	TRBV7-2	TRBJ2-2	.	TGTGCCAGCAGCTCCCGGGACAGGGTTTTCGGGGAGCTGTTTTTT	CASSSRDRVFGELFF
TRBD1	TRBV5-4	TRBJ1-2	.	TGTGCCAGCAGCTTCACGGACAGGGGGTCAGGCTACACCTTC	CASSFTDRGSGYTF
.	TRBV18	TRBJ2-1	once	TGTGCCAGCTCACCAAACAGGGCCCTTTACAATGAGCAGTTCTTC	CASSPNRALYNEQFF
TRBD2	TRBV29-1	TRBJ2-3	once	TGCAGCGTTGAAGGCTTCCTAGCGGGTAATGCAGATACGCAGTATTTT	CSVEGFLAGNADTQYF
TRBD2	TRBV10-2	TRBJ2-1	.	TGCGCCAGTTTTGCGGGGGGCGGGAACAATGAGCAGTTCTTC	CASFAGGGNNEQFF
TRBD1	TRBV5-1	TRBJ1-1	.	TGCGCCAGCAGTCAGGGACAGGGGGACACTGAAGCTTTCTTT	CASSQGQGDTEAFF
TRBD2	TRBV10-3	TRBJ2-7	.	TGTGCCATCAGTGAAGTAGGACTAGCGGACTACGAGCAGTACTTC	CAISEVGLADYEQYF
.	TRBV6-5	TRBJ2-7	.	TGTGCCAGCAGGAATAGGGGTTCCTACGAGCAGTACTTC	CASRNRGSYEQYF
TRBD1	TRBV5-4	TRBJ1-5	.	TGTGCCAGCAGCTTGGGAGGGGACAGCAATCAGCACCAGCATTTT	CASSLGGDSNQHQHF
TRBD2	TRBV6-5	TRBJ2-2	.	TGTGCCAGCCAGCGGGAGCGGCGAACCGGGGAGCTGTTTTTT	CASQRERRTGELFF
.	TRBV6-1	TRBJ2-7	.	TGTGCCAGCAGTGAAGTTGACTCGGCTGCCTACGAGCAGTACTTC	CASSEVDSAAYEQYF
.	TRBV27	TRBJ1-4	.	TGTGCCAGCAGTTTATCGCAGGGTACGGCTGAAAAACTGTTTTTT	CASSLSQGTAEKLFF
TRBD2	TRBV2	TRBJ2-7	.	TGTGCCAGCAGTACTACTAGCGGGGGGCCGTCTCCGGACGAGCAGTACTTC	CASSTTSGGPSPDEQYF
.	TRBV28	TRBJ1-2	once	TGTGCCAGCAGTTCCGGCTATGGCTACACCTTC	CASSSGYGYTF
TRBD2	TRBV2	TRBJ2-3	.	TGTGCCAGCCCGGCTCTAGCGGGAGCTAACACAGATACGCAGTATTTT	CASPALAGANTDTQYF
.	TRBV7-3	TRBJ2-2	.	TGTGCCAGCAGCCGGACCGCAGGGTTCTACACCGGGGAGCTGTTTTTT	CASSRTAGFYTGELFF
TRBD2	TRBV5-1	TRBJ2-7	.	TGCGCCAGCAGCCCGGCGACTAGCTCTTCCCCCTACGAGCAGTACTTC	CASSPATSSSPYEQYF
TRBD2	TRBV18	TRBJ2-7	.	TGTGCCAGCCAGGCACTAGCGGGAGCCCACTACGAGCAGTACTTC	CASQALAGAHYEQYF